The present TCR beta chain was sequenced within a study of neoadjuvant anti-PD-1 for oral cavity cancer. Study background: Most patients had three to four biweekly doses of 3 mg/kg nivolumab before resection. Patients without progression received a fourth nivolumab dose around day 43, then surgical resection on days 50-56.

Six replicates per PBMC sample, mostly from around 500 ng of genomic DNA. Produced via immunoSEQ multiplex PCR; TCRdb's table is partial and in-frame only. The table lists about 68,000 clones, approximately 84% of them singletons, with approximately 3% in the top ten. This CDR3 contains 14 residues. Documented time point: after neoadjuvant nivolumab, at surgical resection. Patients were newly diagnosed with stage II-IVA oral cavity squamous cell carcinoma without prior systemic or radiation treatment. Material: PBMCs, obtained after nivolumab (anti-PD-1) treatment. The chain is built from TRBV21-1 and TRBJ2-7. TRBV21-1 is classified as a pseudogene. The sequence derives from a person between 40 and 79 years old with oral cavity squamous cell carcinoma. The CDR3 DNA reads TGTGCCAGCAGCAAAGCAATAGGGGGGAGCGAGCAGTACTTC. This encodes CASSKAIGGSEQYF.